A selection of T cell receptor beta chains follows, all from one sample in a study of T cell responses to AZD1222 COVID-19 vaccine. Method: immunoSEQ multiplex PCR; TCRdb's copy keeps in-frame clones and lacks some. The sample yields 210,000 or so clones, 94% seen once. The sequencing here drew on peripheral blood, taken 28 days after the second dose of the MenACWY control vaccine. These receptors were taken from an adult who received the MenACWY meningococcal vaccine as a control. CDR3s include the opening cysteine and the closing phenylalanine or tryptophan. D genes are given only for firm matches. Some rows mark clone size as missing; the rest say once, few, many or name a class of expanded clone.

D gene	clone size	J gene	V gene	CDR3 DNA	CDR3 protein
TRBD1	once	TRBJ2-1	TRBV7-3	TGTGCCAGCAGCTTAACGGGCCAGGGGGATGAGCAGTTCTTC	CASSLTGQGDEQFF
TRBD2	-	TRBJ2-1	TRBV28	TGTGCCAGCAGTTTATCCTTAGCGGGGGCCTACAATGAGCAGTTCTTC	CASSLSLAGAYNEQFF
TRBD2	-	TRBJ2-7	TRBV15	TGTGCCACCAGCAGCGGGACTAGCGGGGGCAGCTCCTACGAGCAGTACTTC	CATSSGTSGGSSYEQYF
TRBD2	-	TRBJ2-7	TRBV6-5	TGTGCCAGCAGTTACCTGACTAGCGGGAGGACTTACGAGCAGTACTTC	CASSYLTSGRTYEQYF
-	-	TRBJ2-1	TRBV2	TGTGCCAGCTCAGCGGAAGTATCCTACAATGAGCAGTTCTTC	CASSAEVSYNEQFF
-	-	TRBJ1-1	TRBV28	TGTGCCAGCAGTTTATCGGGTTCCAGGAGCACTGAAGCTTTCTTT	CASSLSGSRSTEAFF
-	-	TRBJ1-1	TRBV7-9	TGTGCCAGCAGCTGGGGAGGGGTTAAAAATGAAGCTTTCTTT	CASSWGGVKNEAFF
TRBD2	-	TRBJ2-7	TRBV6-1	TGTGCCAGCAGTGAAGTCCTAGCGGGAGGGGACGAGCAGTACTTC	CASSEVLAGGDEQYF
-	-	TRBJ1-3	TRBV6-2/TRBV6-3	TGTGCCAGCAGTCGCTCAGGGGCGAGAGGAAACACCATATATTTT	CASSRSGARGNTIYF
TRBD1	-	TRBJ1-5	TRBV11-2	TGTGCCAGCAGCCTACAGGGGGCGCGGGATCAGCCCCAGCATTTT	CASSLQGARDQPQHF
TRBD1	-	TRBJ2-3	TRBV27	TGTGCCAGCAGTACCACAGGGGGTACAGATACGCAGTATTTT	CASSTTGGTDTQYF
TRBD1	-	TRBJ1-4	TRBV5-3	TGTGCCAGAAGGGCCGGTGGCAGGGGGAATGAAAAACTGTTTTTT	CARRAGGRGNEKLFF
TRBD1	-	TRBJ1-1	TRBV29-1	TGCAGCGATTCTACCGGGACAGGGGGCACTGAAGCTTTCTTT	CSDSTGTGGTEAFF
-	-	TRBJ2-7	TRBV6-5	TGTGCCAGCAGCCTTAGTGGGCTGGCCCCCGACGAGCAGTACTTC	CASSLSGLAPDEQYF
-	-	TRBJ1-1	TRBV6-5	TGTGCCAGCAGTTATGGTGGTTTTGCTTTCTTT	CASSYGGFAFF
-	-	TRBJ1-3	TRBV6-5	TGTGCCAGCAATTTACTGAGCTCTGGAAACACCATATATTTT	CASNLLSSGNTIYF
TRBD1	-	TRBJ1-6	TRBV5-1	TGCGCCAGCAGCTCCCGACAGGGAGGAGGTTCACCCCTCCACTTT	CASSSRQGGGSPLHF
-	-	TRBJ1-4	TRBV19	TGTGCCAGTCGACGACCGGGACAAAGTAATGAAAAACTGTTTTTT	CASRRPGQSNEKLFF
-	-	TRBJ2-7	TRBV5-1	TGCGCCAGCAGCTTGGGGGGGCCAGGGGACGCCTACGAGCAGTACTTC	CASSLGGPGDAYEQYF
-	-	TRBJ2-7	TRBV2	TGTGCCAGCAGTGAAGCGGAAGGCGGCACCTACGAGCAGTACTTC	CASSEAEGGTYEQYF
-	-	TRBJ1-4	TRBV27	TGTGCCAGCAGCCTCAGGGATAGGAGCGAAAAACTGTTTTTT	CASSLRDRSEKLFF
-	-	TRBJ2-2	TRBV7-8	TGTGCCAGCAGCTTAGCGACGGTCATGGTTCGCACCGGGGAGCTGTTTTTT	CASSLATVMVRTGELFF
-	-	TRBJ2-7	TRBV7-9	TGTGCCAGCAGCTTGGTAAGGACTCTAAACGAGCAGTACTTC	CASSLVRTLNEQYF
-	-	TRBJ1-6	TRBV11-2	TGTGCCAGCAGCTTAGCAGCTGGTTCACCCCTCCACTTT	CASSLAAGSPLHF
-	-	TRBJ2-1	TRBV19	TGTGCCAGTAGATCGGACAGAAGCTCCTACAATGAGCAGTTCTTC	CASRSDRSSYNEQFF
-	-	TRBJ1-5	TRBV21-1	TGTGCCAGCAGCCTCCGACAGGGAGGGGATCAGCCCCAGCATTTT	CASSLRQGGDQPQHF
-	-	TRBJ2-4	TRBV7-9	TGTGCCAGCAGCTTAGGGGAAGACAGAAAAAACATTCAGTACTTC	CASSLGEDRKNIQYF
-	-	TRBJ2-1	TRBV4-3	TGCGCCAGCAGCCAAGATTGGCCAAGGAGCTCCTACAATGAGCAGTTCTTC	CASSQDWPRSSYNEQFF
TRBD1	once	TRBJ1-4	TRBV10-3	TGTGCCATCAGTGAGAGGTTGCAGGGGGTTGATGAAAAACTGTTTTTT	CAISERLQGVDEKLFF
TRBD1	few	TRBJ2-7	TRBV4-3	TGCGCCAGCAGCCAAGGGGACAGAGGCTACGAGCAGTACTTC	CASSQGDRGYEQYF
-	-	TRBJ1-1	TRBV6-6	TGTGCCAGCAGTTCAATACGGGGGCTGGGAGGCACTGAAGCTTTCTTT	CASSSIRGLGGTEAFF
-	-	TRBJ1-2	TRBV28	TGTGCCAGTAAACGGTACACAGGACATGGCTACACCTTC	CASKRYTGHGYTF
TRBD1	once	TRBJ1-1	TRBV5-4	TGTGCCAGCAGCCCAGGGACAGGGAGAGGGGGGGCCACTGAAGCTTTCTTT	CASSPGTGRGGATEAFF
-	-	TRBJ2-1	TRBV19	TGTGCCAGTAGTAATGTAGCAGGAAGTGAGCAGTTCTTC	CASSNVAGSEQFF
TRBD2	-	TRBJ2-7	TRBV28	TGTGCCAGCACCCCCGCCGGGACTAGCGGGAGTAGGACCTACGAGCAGTACTTC	CASTPAGTSGSRTYEQYF
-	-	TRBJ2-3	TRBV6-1	TGTGCCAGCAGTGAATGGAGTGCGGGCACAGATACGCAGTATTTT	CASSEWSAGTDTQYF
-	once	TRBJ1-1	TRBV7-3	TGTGCCAGCAGCTTTGGACTGAACACTGAAGCTTTCTTT	CASSFGLNTEAFF
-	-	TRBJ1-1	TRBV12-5	TGTGCTAGTGGTTGGACCAACACTGAAGCTTTCTTT	CASGWTNTEAFF
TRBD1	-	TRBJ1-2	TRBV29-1	TGCAGCGTTGAGGGACAGGGGAACTATGGCTACACCTTC	CSVEGQGNYGYTF
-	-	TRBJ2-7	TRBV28	TGTGCCAGCAGTACTGGTGGGAGGCAGTACTTC	CASSTGGRQYF
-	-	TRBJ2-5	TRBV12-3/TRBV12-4	TGTGCCAGCAACTCCGGACCGGGGCTGACCCAGTACTTC	CASNSGPGLTQYF
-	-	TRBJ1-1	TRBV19	TGTGCCAGTAAACGTCCTCCTCCAATGAACACTGAAGCTTTCTTT	CASKRPPPMNTEAFF
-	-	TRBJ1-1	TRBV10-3	TGTGCCATCAGTACAGGAAACACTGAAGCTTTCTTT	CAISTGNTEAFF
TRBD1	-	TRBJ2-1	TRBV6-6	TGTGCCAGCACCCAGACAGGGGTAGATGAGCAGTTCTTC	CASTQTGVDEQFF
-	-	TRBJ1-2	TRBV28	TGTGCCAGCAGTTCCTCGATCTTAGCTAACTATGGCTACACCTTC	CASSSSILANYGYTF
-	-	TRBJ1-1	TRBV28	TGTGCCAGCAGTCAGGGTGGGGGCACTGAAGCTTTCTTT	CASSQGGGTEAFF
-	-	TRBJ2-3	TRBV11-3	TGTGCCAGCAGCTTAGGGAGGGGGTTGGATACGCAGTATTTT	CASSLGRGLDTQYF
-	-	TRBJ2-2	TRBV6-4	TGTGCCAGCAGTGTTCTACATGACACCGGGGAGCTGTTTTTT	CASSVLHDTGELFF
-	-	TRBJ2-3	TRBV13	TGTGCCAGCAGCTTAGTTACAGATACGCAGTATTTT	CASSLVTDTQYF
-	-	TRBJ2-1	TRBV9	TGTGCCAGCAGCGTAGAAGTCTACAATGAGCAGTTCTTC	CASSVEVYNEQFF
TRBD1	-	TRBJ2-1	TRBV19	TGTGCCAGTAGTATCGGGACAGGGAACAATGAGCAGTTCTTC	CASSIGTGNNEQFF
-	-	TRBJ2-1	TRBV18	TGTGCCAGCTCCCCCTGGGGGACCAAGAATGAGCAGTTCTTC	CASSPWGTKNEQFF
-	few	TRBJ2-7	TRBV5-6	TGTGCCAGCAGCTTGGGGTTACCCTCCTACGAGCAGTACTTC	CASSLGLPSYEQYF
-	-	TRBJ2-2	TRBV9	TGTGCCAGCAGCGTAGAGGATAGGGGGGAGCTGTTTTTT	CASSVEDRGELFF
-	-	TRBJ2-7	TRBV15	TGTGCCACCAGCAGAGTCGGTCCGGGCGGTAGCTACGAGCAGTACTTC	CATSRVGPGGSYEQYF
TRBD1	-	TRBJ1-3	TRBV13	TGTGCCAGCAGCCCCAGGACAGGGAGAAACTCTGGAAACACCATATATTTT	CASSPRTGRNSGNTIYF
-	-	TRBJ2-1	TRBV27	TGTGCCAGCAGTTCAAGAGGGGGAAGGGAGCAGTTCTTC	CASSSRGGREQFF
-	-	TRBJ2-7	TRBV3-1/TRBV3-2	TGTGCCAGCAGCCCCTCCCGCCGGACGCCCTCGTCCTACGAGCAGTACTTC	CASSPSRRTPSSYEQYF
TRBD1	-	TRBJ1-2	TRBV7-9	TGTGCCAGCAGCTTCAGGGGGAGAAACTATGGCTACACCTTC	CASSFRGRNYGYTF